A single sample is the source of the 29 T cell receptor beta chains below, sequenced in a study of post-analysis software for immune sequencing data. Notes on the study in general: TRBV segments more frequent in patients than in controls numbered several and included TRBV5-6, TRBV5-1 and TRBV20-1.

Researchers reported that TCR beta cDNA libraries carried unique molecular identifiers. TCRdb re-called the PCR reads with MiXCR, one entry per CDR3 protein. This sample carries 150,000 to 200,000 distinct CDR3 sequences, about 30% of them seen once, and the ten largest clones take over 1.2%. These receptors have no identified antigens. The sample comprised blood. Source of these receptors: a girl between 5 and 17 years old with multiple sclerosis.

This clonotype has a count of ten or more. This chain links TRBV12-3 or TRBV12-4 with TRBJ2-7; no reliable D call. There are 12 residues in the CDR3. The V gene lost 4 bases and the J gene lost 1 base, with 5 bases spanning the gap. DNA for the CDR3: TGTGCCAGCAGTTCCGGGTCCTACGAGCAGTACTTC. It translates to CASSSGSYEQYF.

The J gene is TRBJ2-6, the V gene TRBV29-1; 7 nucleotides match TRBD1. Germline CDR1 and CDR2: SQVTM and ANQGSEA. The CDR3 has 15 amino acids. V shed 4 bases and J 0 bases; nucleotides not matched to a gene: 3. The DNA for the CDR3 is TGCAGCGTTGTAGCAGGGGGCTCTGGGGCCAACGTCCTGACTTTC. It yields the protein CSVVAGGSGANVLTF.

The chain employs TRBV12-3 or TRBV12-4 and TRBJ1-1, with TRBD1 matching over 9 bases. After removal of 6 bases from V and 1 base from J, the junction contained 3 bases not matched to a gene. The CDR3 spans 14 residues. CDR3 amino acids: CASSATGGNTEAFF. The CDR3 DNA follows: TGTGCCAGCAGCGCGACAGGGGGGAACACTGAAGCTTTCTTT.

This clonotype turned up a few times. The rearrangement links TRBV11-2 to TRBJ2-7; 12 nucleotides agree with TRBD2. The CDR3 extends over 15 amino acids. Germline CDR1 and CDR2: SGHAT and FQNNGV. The V and J ends lost 5 bases and 2 bases, in that order; junction bases with no gene match: 4. In DNA, the CDR3 is TGTGCCAGCAGCGTCGGACTAGCGGGGACCTACGAGCAGTACTTC. The encoded protein is CASSVGLAGTYEQYF.

This clonotype was detected only a few times. The chain combines TRBV7-9 with TRBJ1-2, with D unclear. The ends were cut back, 3 bases at V and 5 bases at J, with 16 bases in the middle. Germline CDR1 SEHNR, CDR2 FQNEAQ (reference sequence). The CDR3 contains 15 residues. CDR3 region: CASSFPGPPPYGYTF. The CDR3 bases are TGTGCCAGCAGCTTTCCCGGGCCGCCACCTTATGGCTACACCTTC.

The chain combines TRBV5-5 with TRBJ2-1, with 7 bases identical to TRBD2. From germline, CDR1 is SGHKS and CDR2 YYEKEE (reference sequence). V shed 5 bases, J shed 0 bases, and the junction held 5 bases outside the gene matches. The CDR3 spans 15 residues. For the CDR3, the DNA is TGTGCCAGCAGGACCCGGGAGGCCTCCTACAATGAGCAGTTCTTC. Its protein is CASRTREASYNEQFF.

This clonotype was counted at least ten times. V and J are TRBV5-1 and TRBJ2-1; weak D call: TRBD1 (5 bases). The CDR3 has 15 amino acids. With 2 bases removed from V and 4 bases from J, the gap between germline ends came to 13 bases. CDR1 is SGHRS and CDR2 is YFSETQ in the germline V gene. For the CDR3, the DNA is TGCGCCAGCAGCTTACCCGACAGCCTGTACAATGAGCAGTTCTTC. Its translation: CASSLPDSLYNEQFF.

As regards this clonotype: A clone one base away is much larger, so this may be a read error. This chain joins TRBV6-5 and TRBJ2-1; a weak D match, TRBD2 (6 bases). Looked up from germline, CDR1 is MNHEY and CDR2 is SVGAGI. This CDR3 region has 16 residues. V lost 7 bases and J lost 5, with 21 bases in between. CDR3 in amino acids: CASKLRASAHNNEQFF. The CDR3 nucleotides read TGTGCCAGCAAACTCCGAGCTAGCGCTCATAACAATGAGCAGTTCTTC.

In the case of this clonotype: The DNA is omitted, as the CDR3 cannot be located on it reliably, and the CDR3 follows TCRdb's listing. The rearrangement links TRBV20-1 to TRBJ1-5. The germline V gene encodes CDR1 DFQATT and CDR2 SNEGSKA (reference sequence). The length of the CDR3 is 23 amino acids, counting both ends. This CDR3 reads CSARDGSTSLETQYFGPRQPQHF.

A few counts support this clonotype. V is TRBV4-1 and J is TRBJ1-2; D is unclear. This CDR3 is 14 amino acids long. Per germline, CDR1 MGHRA and CDR2 YSYEKL. V shed 1 base and J shed 7 bases, with 13 bases lying between them. The chain's CDR3 is CASSQGVGSSGYTF. The DNA for the CDR3 is TGCGCCAGCAGCCAAGGAGTGGGGTCGAGTGGCTACACCTTC.

A few counts support this clonotype. At one of its ends the junction is not consistent with the germline gene, which may arise from a read error. V gene TRBV10-3 combines with J gene TRBJ2-7; 8 nucleotides line up with TRBD2. Germline V gene data show CDR1 as ENHRY and CDR2 as SYGVKD. The CDR3 consists of 14 residues. CDR3 bases: TGTGCCGTCAGACCGGGACTAGTAGACTACGAGCAGTACTTC. It encodes CAVRPGLVDYEQYF.

This chain joins TRBV30 and TRBJ1-2, with a possible D match to TRBD1 (6 bases). CDR3 length: 13 residues. Per the germline V gene, CDR1 is GTSNPN and CDR2 is SVGIG (reference sequence). The ends were cut back, 0 bases at V and 6 bases at J, with 11 bases in the middle. CDR3 bases: TGTGCCTGGAGTGTACGGGACACCGATGGCTACACCTTC. Protein: CAWSVRDTDGYTF.

Ten or more counts support this clonotype. J is TRBJ1-2 and V is TRBV5-1, with D perhaps TRBD1 (5 bases). With 4 bases removed from V and 5 bases from J, the gap between germline ends came to 12 bases. The CDR3 is 13 amino acids. CDR1 and CDR2 from the germline V gene are SGHRS and YFSETQ. The CDR3 sequence: CASSQGLSYGYTF. CDR3 DNA sequence: TGCGCCAGCAGCCAGGGTCTCTCGTATGGCTACACCTTC.

This clonotype was counted a few times. This rearrangement joins TRBV5-1 to TRBJ2-1; TRBD1 agrees at 7 bases. Germline V CDR1 and CDR2: SGHRS, YFSETQ. V was clipped by 4 bases and J by 0 bases; unmatched bases: 10. This CDR3 region has 17 residues. CDR3 coding DNA: TGCGCCAGCAGCCAGCCTGCCGGGACAGTCTCCTACAATGAGCAGTTCTTC. It translates to CASSQPAGTVSYNEQFF.

This chain uses TRBV29-1 with TRBJ2-1; D is possibly TRBD1 (6 bases). Germline values: CDR1 SQVTM, CDR2 ANQGSEA. This CDR3 is 12 amino acids long. Trimming cost V 7 bases and J 4 bases, with 11 bases left between them. CDR3 in amino acids: CSAQQGYNEQFF. DNA of the CDR3: TGCAGCGCGCAACAGGGATACAATGAGCAGTTCTTC.

This clonotype has just a few counts. V usage is TRBV25-1 and J usage is TRBJ1-2, with D maybe TRBD1 (5 bases). Germline values: CDR1 MGHDK, CDR2 SYGVNS. The CDR3 runs 11 residues. V was pared by 5 bases and J by 5 bases, with 6 bases between. CDR3: CASSRQYGYTF. As DNA, the CDR3 is TGTGCCAGCAGTAGACAGTATGGCTACACCTTC.

This clonotype showed up just a few times. This chain uses TRBV20-1 with TRBJ2-7; TRBD2 aligns across 9 bases. The CDR3 is 13 residues long. J was trimmed by 2 bases and V by 6 bases; bases with no gene match: 5. Germline assignment: CDR1 DFQATT and CDR2 SNEGSKA (reference sequence). The CDR3 DNA follows: TGCAGTGCACCCGGGACTAGCACCTACGAGCAGTACTTC. Its protein product is CSAPGTSTYEQYF.

Note on this clonotype: Relative to the germline gene, one junction end is altered; a read error may explain this. V is TRBV2 and J is TRBJ1-1, with TRBD1 as a possible D gene (5 bases). From germline, CDR1 is SNHLY and CDR2 FYNNEI. CDR3 size: 14 residues. As DNA, the CDR3 is TGTACCAGTGGTTTGGGGGAGAGCGGCACTGAAGCTTTCTTT. Its protein product is CTSGLGESGTEAFF.

This clonotype was seen a few times. A much larger clone lies one base from this, so it may be a read error. The chain links TRBV6-5 to TRBJ2-5, with TRBD2 as a possible D gene (6 bases). Germline CDR1 MNHEY, CDR2 SVGAGI. This CDR3 is 16 amino acids long. The V gene lost 2 bases and the J gene lost 2 bases, with 15 bases spanning the gap. CDR3 sequence: CASSYRRGGSQETQYF. In nucleotides, the CDR3 is TGTGCCAGCAGTTACAGGCGGGGCGGTTCTCAAGAGACCCAGTACTTC.

This clonotype was observed at least ten times. This chain joins TRBV7-6 and TRBJ2-3, with D uncertain. This CDR3 has 13 residues. Germline V gene sequence: CDR1 SGHVS, CDR2 FNYEAQ. V lost 7 bases to trimming and J lost 2 bases, with 10 bases between them. The CDR3 is CASTRSNTDTQYF. In nucleotides, the CDR3 is TGTGCCAGCACCCGAAGCAACACAGATACGCAGTATTTT.

There are many counts of this clonotype. The chain combines TRBV15 with TRBJ2-1; D not certain. Germline CDR1 and CDR2: LNHNV and YYDKDF (reference sequence). The CDR3 is made up of 15 amino acids. The V gene lost 0 bases and the J gene lost 2 bases, with 8 bases spanning the gap. The CDR3 protein is CATSRERAAYNEQFF. CDR3 sequence (DNA): TGTGCCACCAGCAGAGAACGGGCTGCCTACAATGAGCAGTTCTTC. The full variable domain, with the rest looked up from reference TRBV15 and TRBJ2-1, is DAMVIQNPRYQVTQFGKPVTLSCSQTLNHNVMYWYQQKSSQAPKLLFHYYDKDFNNEADTPDNFQSRRPNTSFCFLDIRSPGLGDTAMYLCATSRERAAYNEQFFGPGTRLTVL.

The rearrangement uses TRBV9 and TRBJ2-1; 7 bases are a match to TRBD2. The germline gives CDR1 SGDLS, CDR2 YYNGEE. J gave up 3 bases and V 0 bases, and 6 bases lay outside the gene matches. The CDR3 contains 16 residues. The CDR3 nucleotides are TGTGCCAGCAGCGTAGGGCCCCCGGGGGGCTACAATGAGCAGTTCTTC. This gives the protein CASSVGPPGGYNEQFF.

The chain couples TRBV19 to TRBJ2-6, with no clear D. The V end lost 7 bases, the J end lost 0 bases, and 16 bases lay between the germline ends. CDR1 is LNHDA and CDR2 is SQIVND in the germline V gene (reference sequence). This CDR3 comprises 17 residues. CDR3 in amino acids: CASTQDPQDSGANVLTF. The CDR3 region has the DNA TGTGCCAGTACCCAAGACCCTCAGGACTCTGGGGCCAACGTCCTGACTTTC.

This clonotype was picked up many times. Here the CDR3 reads CAIGQGNEKLFF. The CDR3 nucleotides read TGTGCCATAGGACAGGGGAATGAAAAACTGTTTTTT. V is TRBV10-3 and J is TRBJ1-4; 9 bases agree with TRBD1. V lost 9 bases, J lost 5 bases, and 1 base stayed unmatched. There are 12 residues in the CDR3. CDR1 is ENHRY, CDR2 SYGVKD, per germline.

This clonotype occurred a few times. The V call is TRBV7-9, the J call TRBJ1-6; 9 nucleotides line up with TRBD1. Germline values: CDR1 SEHNR, CDR2 FQNEAQ (reference sequence). The trim removed 5 bases at V and 6 bases at J, leaving 5 bases unmatched. There are 15 residues in the CDR3. The CDR3 DNA sequence: TGTGCCAGCAGCCCTAGGACAGGGGTTAATTCACCCCTCCACTTT. Protein sequence: CASSPRTGVNSPLHF.

This clonotype ranks as medium-sized (0.01 to 0.1%). CDR3 sequence reads: CASSWDKSYEQYF. The CDR3 DNA follows: TGCGCCAGCAGCTGGGACAAATCCTACGAGCAGTACTTC. V and J are TRBV5-1 and TRBJ2-7; D is perhaps TRBD1 (6 bases). Trimming shortened V by 3 bases and J by 1 base, and 8 bases separated the two germline ends. CDR3 length equals 13 residues. Germline V lookup: CDR1 SGHRS, CDR2 YFSETQ.

Turning to this clonotype: A junction boundary mismatches the germline segment, possibly from a read error. The V call is TRBV10-3, the J call TRBJ2-7; 11 positions agree with TRBD2. The CDR3 extends over 16 amino acids. Per germline, CDR1 ENHRY and CDR2 SYGVKD. As DNA, the CDR3 is TGTGCCAACAGTGAGTCGATAGCGGGAGGGCCTTACGAGCGGTACTTC. Amino acids: CANSESIAGGPYERYF.

Turning to this clonotype: This may arise from a read error, as a much more abundant clone is one base away. V gene TRBV29-1 combines with J gene TRBJ1-2, with D maybe TRBD1 (5 bases). Germline CDR1 SQVTM, CDR2 ANQGSEA. V was trimmed by 4 bases and J by 5 bases, leaving 17 bases between them. CDR3 size: 14 residues. CDR3 nucleotides: TGCAGCGTTGTCCTGGAGGGGACCGAGTATGGCTACACCTTC. Translated, it gives CSVVLEGTEYGYTF.

As to this clonotype: This could be a read error, since a much larger clone is one nucleotide away. The chain joins TRBV12-3 or TRBV12-4 to TRBJ2-1; the match to TRBD2 covers 10 bases. This CDR3 has 14 amino acids. This CDR3 is CACSLRTSGNEQFF. The CDR3 DNA follows: TGTGCCTGCAGTTTACGGACTAGCGGAAATGAGCAGTTCTTC.